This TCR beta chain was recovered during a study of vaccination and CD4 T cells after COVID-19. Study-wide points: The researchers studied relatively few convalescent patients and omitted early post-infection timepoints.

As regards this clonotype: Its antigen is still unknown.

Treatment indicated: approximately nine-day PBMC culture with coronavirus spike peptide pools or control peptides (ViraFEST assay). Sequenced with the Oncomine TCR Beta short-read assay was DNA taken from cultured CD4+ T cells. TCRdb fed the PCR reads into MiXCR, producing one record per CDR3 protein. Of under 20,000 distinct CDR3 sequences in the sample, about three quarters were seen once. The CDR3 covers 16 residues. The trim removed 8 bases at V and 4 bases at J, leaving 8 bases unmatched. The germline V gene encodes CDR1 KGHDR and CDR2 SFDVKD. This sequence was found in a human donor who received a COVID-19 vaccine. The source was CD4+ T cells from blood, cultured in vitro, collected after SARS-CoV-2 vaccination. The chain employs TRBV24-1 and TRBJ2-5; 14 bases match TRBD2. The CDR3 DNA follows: TGTGCCACCAAGACGACCGGGACTAGCGGGGGAGAGACCCAGTACTTC. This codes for CATKTTGTSGGETQYF.